This T cell receptor (beta chain) was sequenced for a study of spatial heterogeneity in lung cancer. Study details: Sequenced were any available follow-up PBMC samples, which had been obtained a median of approximately two years after resection. On average, each unique TCR and UMI combination appeared more than ten times in raw reads.

There are many counts of this clonotype. Its target is unknown. Study results and limitations: Blood contained ubiquitous expanded tumor TCRs more at resection than at follow-up.

Each CDR3 protein is one row after TCRdb ran MiXCR on the 5' RACE reads. Among 17,000 or so distinct CDR3 sequences listed, more than 8.5% were seen once. This sample's time point: blood at routine non-recurrence follow-up after resection. Unsorted samples of tumor, nontumor lung or frozen PBMC had their whole RNA sequenced. V was pared by 4 bases and J by 6 bases, with 8 bases between. Germline CDR1 and CDR2: SEHNR and FQNEAQ (reference sequence). The CDR3 totals 12 residues. This TCR was recovered from a female donor with early-stage non-small cell lung cancer. The rearrangement links TRBV7-9 to TRBJ2-3, with D tentatively TRBD1 (5 bases). The sequencing used PBMCs, collected at follow-up. CDR3 sequence (DNA): TGTGCCAGCAGCTCCTCAGGGGATACGCAGTATTTT. It is translated as CASSSSGDTQYF.